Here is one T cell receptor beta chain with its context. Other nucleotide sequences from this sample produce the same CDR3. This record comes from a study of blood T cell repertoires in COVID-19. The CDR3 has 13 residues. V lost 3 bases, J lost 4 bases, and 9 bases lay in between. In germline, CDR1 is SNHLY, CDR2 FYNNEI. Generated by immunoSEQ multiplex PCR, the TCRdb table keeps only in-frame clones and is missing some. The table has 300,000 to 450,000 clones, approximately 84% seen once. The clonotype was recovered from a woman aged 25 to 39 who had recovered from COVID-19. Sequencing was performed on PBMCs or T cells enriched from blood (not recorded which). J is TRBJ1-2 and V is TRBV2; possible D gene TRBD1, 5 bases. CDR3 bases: TGTGCCAGCAGTGAGCAGGGAGGCTATGGCTACACCTTC. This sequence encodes CASSEQGGYGYTF.